This section outlines one T cell receptor beta chain sequence together with its context. As yet, its antigen is unknown. This CDR3 is built from 13 residues. The V end was cut by 2 bases, the J end by 8 bases, with 10 bases between. Germline CDR1 is GTSNPN and CDR2 is SVGIG (reference sequence). This entry is derived from a study of shared clonotypes between healthy human individuals. The overall study: Each donor's CD4 naive and CD4 memory cells filled three plates apiece, CD8 naive two, and CD8 memory one. Regarding the study as a whole: In having few donors, the study represented limited genetic and exposure-history diversity. Generally, estimated richness proved larger in naive subsets than it did in memory subsets.

TCRdb's table, derived via immunoSEQ multiplex PCR, lists solely in-frame clones and lacks some. The sample shows almost 750,000 clones, 72% of them seen only once. The sequence was obtained from a woman between 25 and 40 years old in good health. Sample: memory CD4+ T cells sorted from blood. The subset here: CD45RA-negative fraction. The rearrangement joins TRBV30 to TRBJ1-6; D gene uncertain. The CDR3 coding sequence is TGTGCCTGGAGTTTGGAGGAGGATTCACCCCTCCACTTT. The encoded protein is CAWSLEEDSPLHF.